Listed below are T cell receptor beta chains from one sample, sequenced in a study of blood T cell repertoires in COVID-19. Here immunoSEQ multiplex PCR was the method, and the copy in TCRdb shows in-frame clones only, minus some. In the table there are 150,000 to 200,000 clones, 80% of which are singletons. Sequenced: PBMCs or T cells enriched from blood (not recorded which). Every receptor here comes from a man between 60 and 75 years old who had been exposed to COVID-19. The CDR3 runs from the conserved cysteine through the conserved F or W. The D gene is left open where the match is weak. Clone size, where shown, is once, few, many, or a class for clones that have expanded.

D,V,J,size,DNA,CDR3
TRBD1,TRBV5-1,TRBJ1-2,few,TGCGCCAGCAGCTTGGCGTTTAGGACAGGGGATGGCTACACCTTC,CASSLAFRTGDGYTF
TRBD1,TRBV6-2/TRBV6-3,TRBJ2-7,NA,TGTGCCAGCAGTTCCGTCAGGGGGAACTCCTACGAGCAGTACTTC,CASSSVRGNSYEQYF
TRBD2,TRBV30,TRBJ2-1,NA,TGTGCCTGCCGAGCGGGAGAGGGGTACAATGAGCAGTTCTTC,CACRAGEGYNEQFF
NA,TRBV30,TRBJ1-6,NA,TGTGCCTGGGGGGCCAGGTTCGGGGGGATGGGTTCACCCCTCCACTTT,CAWGARFGGMGSPLHF
NA,TRBV5-6,TRBJ2-7,NA,TGTGCCAGCAGCTGGCGGGGTAAGACCTACGAGCAGTACTTC,CASSWRGKTYEQYF
NA,TRBV27,TRBJ1-3,NA,TGTGCCAGCAGCCCACATTCGGGGTTGAGTAACGGAAACACCATATATTTT,CASSPHSGLSNGNTIYF
TRBD2,TRBV3-1/TRBV3-2,TRBJ2-7,NA,TGTGCCAGCAGCCAAATTCAGGTTGGCGGGAGGGGCGAGCAGTACTTC,CASSQIQVGGRGEQYF
TRBD1,TRBV7-2,TRBJ2-7,few,TGTGCCAGCAGCCTCTACAGGGGGCAATACGAGCAGTACTTC,CASSLYRGQYEQYF
TRBD1,TRBV30,TRBJ2-7,few,TGTGCCTGGAAACAGGGGACATACGAGCAGTACTTC,CAWKQGTYEQYF
TRBD2,TRBV24-1,TRBJ2-1,once,TGTGCCACCAGTGACCGACTAGCGGGAATCGATGAGCAGTTCTTC,CATSDRLAGIDEQFF
NA,TRBV30,TRBJ1-1,NA,TGTGCCTGGAAACCGGGGATTGAAGCTTTCTTT,CAWKPGIEAFF
NA,TRBV7-9,TRBJ2-7,NA,TGTGCCAGCAGCTCCGACAGGACCTACGAGCAGTACTTC,CASSSDRTYEQYF
TRBD2,TRBV5-1,TRBJ2-2,NA,TGCGCCAGCAGCTGGCCACCGGGACTAGCGGGAACCGGGGAGCTGTTTTTT,CASSWPPGLAGTGELFF
TRBD1,TRBV5-4,TRBJ2-5,NA,TGTGCCAGCAGCGTGGGGGGACAGGGGGTCGAGACCCAGTACTTC,CASSVGGQGVETQYF
NA,TRBV6-5,TRBJ1-6,once,TGTGCCAGCACCAAGGGGTCCACCCTCCACTTT,CASTKGSTLHF
NA,TRBV27,TRBJ2-2,few,TGTGCCAGCAGTCCTAACACCGGGGAGCTGTTTTTT,CASSPNTGELFF
NA,TRBV19,TRBJ1-5,NA,TGTGCCAGTCAGGGTTGGGCAGGACAGCCCCAGCATTTT,CASQGWAGQPQHF
NA,TRBV28,TRBJ1-2,once,TGTGCCAGCAGTCCCACAGGGAGGGACTATGGCTACACCTTC,CASSPTGRDYGYTF
TRBD1,TRBV23-1,TRBJ1-2,NA,TGCGCCAACGGACACGACAGGGAGAGGAATGGCTACACCTTC,CANGHDRERNGYTF
TRBD2,TRBV7-3,TRBJ2-2,few,TGTGCCAGCAGCCCCGGAGCCCAACTAGCGGGAGCCCACACCGGGGAGCTGTTTTTT,CASSPGAQLAGAHTGELFF
TRBD1,TRBV19,TRBJ1-1,once,TGTGCCAGTAGTATAGCAGGGGACAGGTTGAACACTGAAGCTTTCTTT,CASSIAGDRLNTEAFF
TRBD2,TRBV7-6,TRBJ2-3,NA,TGTGCCAGCACTCTAGGGGCTAGCGGGGGTACTAGCACAGATACGCAGTATTTT,CASTLGASGGTSTDTQYF
NA,TRBV10-3,TRBJ2-5,NA,TGTGCCACGCAGGAGGTAGGGTCCCAGACCCAGTACTTC,CATQEVGSQTQYF
TRBD1,TRBV11-2,TRBJ1-2,NA,TGTGCCAGCAGCTCGGCCCGGGACAGGGTCTATGGCTACACCTTC,CASSSARDRVYGYTF
NA,TRBV6-5,TRBJ2-5,NA,TGTGCCAGCAGTTACCGGGGGTCCCTAATAGAGACCCAGTACTTC,CASSYRGSLIETQYF
TRBD2,TRBV7-2,TRBJ2-7,NA,TGTGCCAGCAGCTTAGTCAGGGAGGGGGAGCAGTACTTC,CASSLVREGEQYF
TRBD1,TRBV10-1,TRBJ2-7,NA,TGCGCCAGCAGTGACGCCGGGACAGGGGGCGAGCAGTACTTC,CASSDAGTGGEQYF
NA,TRBV2,TRBJ2-1,NA,TGTGCCAGCAGTTCGACAACCTACTACAATGAGCAGTTCTTC,CASSSTTYYNEQFF
NA,TRBV4-3,TRBJ1-5,NA,TGCGCCAGCAGCCAAGATAATAGCAATCAGCCCCAGCATTTT,CASSQDNSNQPQHF
TRBD2,TRBV7-9,TRBJ2-1,NA,TGTGCCAGCAGCTTAGTATCGGGAGGATACAATGAGCAGTTCTTC,CASSLVSGGYNEQFF
TRBD2,TRBV27,TRBJ2-7,NA,TGTGCCAGCAGTTTTAAACTAGCGGGAGGCGAGCAGTACTTC,CASSFKLAGGEQYF
NA,TRBV12-3/TRBV12-4,TRBJ1-1,few,TGTGCCAGCAGTATTAAAATTCTAACTGAAGCTTTCTTT,CASSIKILTEAFF
TRBD1,TRBV19,TRBJ1-1,NA,TGTGCCAGTAGTATTCGGGGACAGCTGAACACTGAAGCTTTCTTT,CASSIRGQLNTEAFF
TRBD2,TRBV3-1/TRBV3-2,TRBJ2-4,NA,TGTGCCAGCAGTCTAGCGGGAGGGGGCATTCAGTACTTC,CASSLAGGGIQYF
TRBD2,TRBV7-6,TRBJ2-1,NA,TGTGCCAGCAGCTTAACCGGGATAGGGGGACTAGCGGACAATGAGCAGTTCTTC,CASSLTGIGGLADNEQFF
TRBD1,TRBV24-1,TRBJ1-5,NA,TGTGCCACCAGTCCGGGACAGGACAATCAGCCCCAGCATTTT,CATSPGQDNQPQHF
TRBD1,TRBV2,TRBJ2-7,NA,TGTGCCAGCAGGAAGGGACAGTATTTCTACGAGCAGTACTTC,CASRKGQYFYEQYF
TRBD1,TRBV11-3,TRBJ2-5,NA,TGTGCCAGCAGCTCCCGGACAGGGGGCAAAAAAGAGACCCAGTACTTC,CASSSRTGGKKETQYF
NA,TRBV28,TRBJ2-3,NA,TGTGCCAGCAGTTTTAGCCGCACCCAACTGAAAGACCACAACAAAGACCCTAGCACAGATACGCAGTATTTT,CASSFSRTQLKDHNKDPSTDTQYF
TRBD2,TRBV2,TRBJ2-3,NA,TGTGCCACCGGACTAGCGGGAGGAACAGATACGCAGTATTTT,CATGLAGGTDTQYF
TRBD2,TRBV6-5,TRBJ2-7,NA,TGTGCCAGCAGTAGCGCTAGCGGAGCCTACGAGCAGTACTTC,CASSSASGAYEQYF
TRBD2,TRBV7-3,TRBJ2-1,NA,TGTGCCAGCAGCCGGACTAGCGGGAGTATGGATGAGCAGTTCTTC,CASSRTSGSMDEQFF
TRBD2,TRBV5-1,TRBJ2-7,NA,TGCGCCAGCAGCTACGGACTAGCGGGAGCATCGGCCTACGAGCAGTACTTC,CASSYGLAGASAYEQYF
NA,TRBV5-4,TRBJ1-1,NA,TGTGCCAGCAGCTCCCGACAGCGTACCCTGAACACTGAAGCTTTCTTT,CASSSRQRTLNTEAFF
TRBD2,TRBV29-1,TRBJ2-1,NA,TGCAGCGTAGGACTAGCGGGCCCTTTCAATGAGCAGTTCTTC,CSVGLAGPFNEQFF
NA,TRBV29-1,TRBJ2-3,many,TGCAGCGGAAACCTAGCGGATACGCAGTATTTT,CSGNLADTQYF
TRBD1,TRBV12-5,TRBJ2-1,NA,TGTGCTAGTGGCCCGGGACAGGGGTATGATGAGCAGTTCTTC,CASGPGQGYDEQFF
TRBD2,TRBV5-6,TRBJ2-1,NA,TGTGCCAGCAGCTTGAGCGGGAGATCCAACAATGAGCAGTTCTTC,CASSLSGRSNNEQFF
NA,TRBV7-9,TRBJ2-7,NA,TGTGCCAGCAGCTTAGTTGCAGGGTACGAGCAGTACTTC,CASSLVAGYEQYF
NA,TRBV29-1,TRBJ1-2,NA,TGCAGCGTCGAGACAGGAGAGAACTATGGCTACACCTTC,CSVETGENYGYTF
NA,TRBV28,TRBJ1-1,NA,TGTGCCAGCAGGCCCCCAGTTAACACTGAAGCTTTCTTT,CASRPPVNTEAFF
TRBD1,TRBV19,TRBJ1-4,NA,TGTGCCAGTACCTGGACAGGGGGGGGTGAAAAACTGTTTTTT,CASTWTGGGEKLFF
NA,TRBV30,TRBJ1-1,NA,TGTGCCTGGAGCGACACTGAAGCTTTCTTT,CAWSDTEAFF
NA,TRBV6-5,TRBJ1-1,NA,TGTGCCAGCAGTCCACTACAGGGAACGGCTTTCTTT,CASSPLQGTAFF